The clone carrying this T cell receptor (beta chain) was recorded a few times. This record belongs to a study of blood T cell repertoires in COVID-19. Germline V gives CDR1 SGHVS, CDR2 FNYEAQ. The CDR3 covers 16 residues. V trimming: 5 bases; J trimming: 0 bases; junction bases outside the gene matches: 4. Clones were read by immunoSEQ multiplex PCR, and TCRdb kept only the in-frame ones, dropping some. The sample lists about 34,000 clones, more than 70% occurring once. V and J are TRBV7-6 and TRBJ2-2, with 9 bases fitting TRBD1. The source is a man at least 80 years old with active or convalescent COVID-19. Sequenced material: peripheral blood. The CDR3 loop reads CASSIGTGPNTGELFF. The DNA for the CDR3 is TGTGCCAGCAGCATAGGGACAGGGCCGAACACCGGGGAGCTGTTTTTT.